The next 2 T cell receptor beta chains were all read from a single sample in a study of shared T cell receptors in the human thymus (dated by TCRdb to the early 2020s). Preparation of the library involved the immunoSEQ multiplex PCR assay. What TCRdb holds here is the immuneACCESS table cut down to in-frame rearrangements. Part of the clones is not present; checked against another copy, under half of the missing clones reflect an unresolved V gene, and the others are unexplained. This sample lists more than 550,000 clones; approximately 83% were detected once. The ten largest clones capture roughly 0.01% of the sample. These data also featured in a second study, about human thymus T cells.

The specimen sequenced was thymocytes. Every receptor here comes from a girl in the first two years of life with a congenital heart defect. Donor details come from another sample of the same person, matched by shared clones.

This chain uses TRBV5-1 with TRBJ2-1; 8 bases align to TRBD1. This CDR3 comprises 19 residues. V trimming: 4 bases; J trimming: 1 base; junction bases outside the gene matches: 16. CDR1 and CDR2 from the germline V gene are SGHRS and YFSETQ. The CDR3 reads CASSPGGQGQVGSYNEQFF. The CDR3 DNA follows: TGCGCCAGCAGCCCTGGGGGTCAGGGACAGGTGGGATCCTACAATGAGCAGTTCTTC.

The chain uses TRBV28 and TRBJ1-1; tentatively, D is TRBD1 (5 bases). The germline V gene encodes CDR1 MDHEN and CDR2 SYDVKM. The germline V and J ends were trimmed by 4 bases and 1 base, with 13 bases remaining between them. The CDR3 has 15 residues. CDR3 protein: CASSSRAGQNTEAFF. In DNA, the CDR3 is TGTGCCAGCAGTTCCCGGGCTGGACAGAACACTGAAGCTTTCTTT.